A single sample is the source of the 8 T cell receptor beta chains below, sequenced in a study of T cell responses to AZD1222 COVID-19 vaccine. Produced via immunoSEQ multiplex PCR; TCRdb's table is partial and in-frame only. The sample records approximately 140,000 clones, approximately 90% being singletons. Here the sequenced sample was peripheral blood, taken on day 0 of AZD1222 vaccination. The receptors here all came from an adult in good health.

By its share, this clone is medium-sized. The sample carries other DNA sequences with the same CDR3. This sequence joins TRBV7-8 and TRBJ1-5; D remains ambiguous. Germline values: CDR1 SGHVS, CDR2 FQNEAQ. This CDR3 is built from 13 residues. V lost 1 base to trimming and J lost 3 bases, with 4 bases between them. The CDR3 spells CASSLGNNQPQHF. Written as DNA, the CDR3 is TGTGCCAGCAGCTTAGGGAACAATCAGCCCCAGCATTTT.

J is TRBJ2-5 and V is TRBV7-8; 15 positions agree with TRBD2. Germline CDR1 SGHVS, CDR2 FQNEAQ. Germline trimming cut 5 bases from V and 1 base from J; bases unmatched to any gene: 14. CDR3 length: 20 amino acids. The CDR3 spells CASSLRTSGRGAGGQETQYF. As DNA, the CDR3 is TGTGCCAGCAGCCTCCGGACTAGCGGGAGGGGAGCTGGGGGCCAAGAGACCCAGTACTTC.

This clone was counted a single time. The chain uses TRBV25-1 and TRBJ1-3, with D unresolved. Germline V gene data show CDR1 as MGHDK and CDR2 as SYGVNS. V was clipped by 1 base and J by 4 bases, with 8 bases between them. The CDR3 is 14 amino acids. CDR3 coding DNA: TGTGCCAGCAGTGAATTCGGAACGGGAAACACCATATATTTT. Translation gives CASSEFGTGNTIYF.

The chain carries TRBV6-5 and TRBJ2-1; TRBD2 aligns across 7 bases. V was pared by 7 bases and J by 8 bases, with 8 bases of the junction left unmatched. The germline gives CDR1 MNHEY, CDR2 SVGAGI. This CDR3 contains 13 residues. The CDR3 protein is CASNLREYDEQFF. DNA of the CDR3: TGTGCCAGCAATTTGCGGGAGTACGATGAGCAGTTCTTC.

V and J are TRBV5-6 and TRBJ1-2; D call uncertain. Germline CDR1 and CDR2: SGHDT and YYEEEE. The CDR3 runs to 14 residues. V was pared by 2 bases and J by 1 base, with 9 bases between. The CDR3 coding sequence is TGTGCCAGCAGCTTAGGAAGCGTTAACTATGGCTACACCTTC. Its translation is CASSLGSVNYGYTF.

This chain connects TRBV4-3 to TRBJ1-2; unclear D gene. The CDR3 runs 14 residues. Germline CDR1 and CDR2: LGHNA and YSLEER. Trimming stripped 2 bases from V and 3 bases from J, with 10 bases between. The CDR3: CASSQTGPYYGYTF. CDR3 sequence (DNA): TGCGCCAGCAGCCAAACTGGACCATACTATGGCTACACCTTC.

The rearrangement uses TRBV27 and TRBJ2-1, with 9 nucleotides matching TRBD2. CDR3 length: 15 residues. Germline lookup yields CDR1 MNHEY and CDR2 SMNVEV (reference sequence). V gave up 5 bases and J gave up 4 bases; unmatched junction bases: 6. CDR3 sequence: CASSTGTSRYNEQFF. The CDR3 coding sequence is TGTGCCAGCAGTACCGGGACTAGCAGGTACAATGAGCAGTTCTTC.

The V call is TRBV6-5, the J call TRBJ1-1; D perhaps matches TRBD1 (6 bases). Germline CDR1 and CDR2: MNHEY and SVGAGI. The CDR3 is 14 residues long. V dropped 4 bases and J dropped 5 bases, with 14 bases sitting between them. CDR3 DNA: TGTGCCAGCAGTTTGGGGGGCGCCGGGACTGAAGCTTTCTTT. This gives the protein CASSLGGAGTEAFF.